The clone carrying this T cell receptor beta chain has a handful of counts. The CDR3 spans 12 residues. CDR1 SNHLY and CDR2 FYNNEI come from the germline V gene. The trim removed 7 bases at V and 9 bases at J, leaving 6 bases unmatched. The data stem from a study of blood T cell repertoires in COVID-19. Study-level background: Samples of COVID-19 (acute and convalescent) were obtained from the United States, Italy and Spain. Nucleic acid was either cDNA or gDNA, and it came from T cells, B-cell-depleted T cells, or PBMCs.

As handled by the study authors: Amplification from reference gene primers served as the basis for estimated nucleated cell counts. The data were produced by immunoSEQ multiplex PCR, yet TCRdb's version contains in-frame clones alone and is incomplete. Clonal size and the V and J genes are those of that table, whereas D and trimming came from the DNA. The sample includes approximately 240,000 clones, about 80% of them seen just once. The sequenced sample was peripheral blood. The clonotype originates from a woman aged 80 or older with active or convalescent COVID-19. The genes are TRBV2 and TRBJ1-2; TRBD1 matches 9 bases. The CDR3 nucleotides read TGTGCCAGCATCGGGACAGGGCTGAGCTACACCTTC. The encoded protein is CASIGTGLSYTF.